The present TCR beta chain was sequenced within a study of blood T cell repertoires in COVID-19. As for the study in general: Sites in the United States, Italy and Spain provided acute and convalescent COVID-19 samples. Sources were T cells, B-cell-depleted T cells, or PBMCs; the material itself was cDNA or gDNA.

TCRdb's table, derived via immunoSEQ multiplex PCR, lists solely in-frame clones and lacks some. The repertoire consists of 110,000 to 150,000 clones, with about 80% occurring once and the leading ten covering about 8%. Sequences were obtained from peripheral blood. The TCR was taken from a human donor in a cohort sampled during active COVID-19.

The CDR3 coding sequence is TGTGCCAGCTCGACAGCCTACAATCAGCCCCAGCATTTT. Its protein is CASSTAYNQPQHF. J is TRBJ1-5 and V is TRBV18, with D possibly matching TRBD1 (5 bases). V lost 6 bases to trimming and J lost 3 bases, with 9 bases between them. This CDR3 has 13 amino acids. The V gene's germline CDR1 is KGHSH and CDR2 LQKENI.